This TCR beta chain comes out of a study of CD8+CD57+ T cells in acquired aplastic anemia. The V gene lost 6 bases and the J gene lost 0 bases, with 27 bases spanning the gap. This CDR3 is built from 20 residues. CDR1 and CDR2 from the germline V gene are DFQATT and SNEGSKA (reference sequence). The use of genomic DNA as template underpinned the TCR beta VDJ and CDR3 profiling. Each CDR3 protein gets one entry after TCRdb re-called the reads with MiXCR. This table holds about 270,000 distinct CDR3 sequences, 56% found once. The genes are TRBV20-1 and TRBJ2-6; either TRBD1 or TRBD2 may supply D (6 bases each). The sequenced material came from sorted CD4+, CD8+, or CD8+CD57+ T cells (not recorded which) from PBMCs. This sequence was found in a human donor with severe aplastic anemia or a healthy control (not recorded which). The CDR3 protein is CSATPRTGGGGRSGANVLTF. DNA for the CDR3: TGCAGTGCCACCCCGAGGACCGGGGGTGGGGGGCGCTCTGGGGCCAACGTCCTGACTTTC.